This entry lists 5 T cell receptor beta chains sequenced from one sample in a study of immune cell composition in non-small cell lung cancer. Measured with immunoSEQ multiplex PCR; TCRdb has only the in-frame clones, and not every one. Among roughly 8,300 clones listed, approximately 76% were seen once. Sequencing input: lung tumor tissue. The receptors come from a human donor with non-small cell lung cancer.

In its sample, this clone was seen once. The chain is built from TRBV6-1 and TRBJ2-2; D gene unclear. CDR3 length equals 14 residues. V was shortened by 6 bases and J by 4 bases, with 12 bases between the two germline ends. Germline values: CDR1 MNHNS, CDR2 SASEGT. The CDR3 sequence: CASRDKGLTGELFF. The CDR3 DNA sequence: TGTGCCAGCAGAGATAAAGGGCTCACCGGGGAGCTGTTTTTT.

The chain joins TRBV28 to TRBJ2-7, with D perhaps given as TRBD1 or TRBD2 (6 bases each). The CDR3 is 16 amino acids. Trimming cost V 3 bases and J 4 bases, with 19 bases left between them. The germline V gene has CDR1 MDHEN and CDR2 SYDVKM. CDR3 sequence: CASSLFGGGSPYEQYF. The CDR3 bases are TGTGCCAGCAGTTTGTTTGGAGGGGGGAGCCCTTACGAGCAGTACTTC.

The chain recombines TRBV10-3 with TRBJ2-7, with a tentative D call TRBD2 (7 bases). Germline CDR1 ENHRY, CDR2 SYGVKD. Trimming took 4 bases from V and 4 from J, leaving 17 bases between them. This CDR3 has 15 residues. CDR3 coding DNA: TGTGCCATCAGTGCCGAGGGGGGGCGCGGGTACGAGCAGTACTTC. Its protein is CAISAEGGRGYEQYF.

The chain combines TRBV5-6 with TRBJ2-7, with D hard to call. Trimming cost V 6 bases and J 3 bases, with 13 bases left between them. Germline loops: CDR1 SGHDT, CDR2 YYEEEE. This CDR3 contains 13 residues. The CDR3 nucleotides read TGTGCCAGCACCAGACCATCCGGCTACGAGCAGTACTTC. Residues: CASTRPSGYEQYF.

This clone showed up just once. CDR3 DNA sequence: TGTGCCATTAACGGGGCTGGCAATCAGCCCCAGCATTTT. It encodes CAINGAGNQPQHF. J is TRBJ1-5 and V is TRBV6-6; maybe TRBD1 (5 bases). Trimming took 10 bases from V and 2 from J, leaving 12 bases between them. CDR3 size: 13 residues. Germline V gene data show CDR1 as MNHNY and CDR2 as SVGAGI (reference sequence).